This T cell receptor beta chain was obtained from a study of T cells in Graves' hyperthyroidism and ophthalmopathy. General observations from the study: Ophthalmopathy and stable hyperthyroidism were separated by a 13 V-J model. The model's output predicted ophthalmopathy at a median of 6.5 months prior to onset.

TCR beta CDR3 sequences were amplified from RNA transcripts. With the HTBI primer set, the TCR CDR3 went through a first round of RT-PCR. TCRdb itself ran the multiplex PCR reads through MiXCR, one entry per CDR3 protein. The sample lists approximately 740,000 distinct CDR3 sequences, 14% seen once, with roughly 10% in the top ten. It was considered stable Graves' hyperthyroidism when ophthalmopathy did not progress within 18 months. Subjects aged 18 to 65 presented with newly diagnosed hyperthyroidism of less than 2 months' duration. Germline V gene lookup returns CDR1 MDHEN and CDR2 SYDVKM. The CDR3 runs 14 residues. J was trimmed by 3 bases and V by 8 bases; bases with no gene match: 10. This clonotype was seen at least ten times. Its antigen is unknown.

Sequenced sample: blood. The chain has TRBV28 and TRBJ2-7; 7 positions match TRBD2. The clonotype comes from a woman in her late teens or twenties with Graves' hyperthyroidism. The CDR3 loop is CASQFVAGNYEQYF. As DNA, the CDR3 is TGTGCCAGCCAATTCGTAGCGGGCAACTACGAGCAGTACTTC.